The TCR beta chain under discussion was sequenced for a study of T cell responses to AZD1222 COVID-19 vaccine. Study outcomes and limitations: A mostly white British donor set with more females was recruited, and clonal diversity was possibly underestimated. An increase in Spike-specific TCR breadth and depth was observed after two AZD1222 doses.

Produced via immunoSEQ multiplex PCR; TCRdb's table is partial and in-frame only. The sample contains more than 150,000 clones, more than 75% of which appear only once. Concerning this clone: What it recognizes is unknown.

Unmatched junction bases numbered 7, after V lost 7 bases and J lost 2 bases. Germline-derived CDR1 and CDR2 are LNHDA and SQIVND (reference sequence). The CDR3 consists of 15 residues. Source: peripheral blood, taken 28 days after the second AZD1222 dose. The J gene is TRBJ2-1, the V gene TRBV19, with TRBD2 matching 8 bases. The receptor's source is an adult who received the AZD1222 COVID-19 vaccine. This chain's CDR3 is CASKSPGGAYNEQFF. The CDR3 DNA reads TGTGCCAGTAAATCCCCGGGAGGGGCCTACAATGAGCAGTTCTTC.